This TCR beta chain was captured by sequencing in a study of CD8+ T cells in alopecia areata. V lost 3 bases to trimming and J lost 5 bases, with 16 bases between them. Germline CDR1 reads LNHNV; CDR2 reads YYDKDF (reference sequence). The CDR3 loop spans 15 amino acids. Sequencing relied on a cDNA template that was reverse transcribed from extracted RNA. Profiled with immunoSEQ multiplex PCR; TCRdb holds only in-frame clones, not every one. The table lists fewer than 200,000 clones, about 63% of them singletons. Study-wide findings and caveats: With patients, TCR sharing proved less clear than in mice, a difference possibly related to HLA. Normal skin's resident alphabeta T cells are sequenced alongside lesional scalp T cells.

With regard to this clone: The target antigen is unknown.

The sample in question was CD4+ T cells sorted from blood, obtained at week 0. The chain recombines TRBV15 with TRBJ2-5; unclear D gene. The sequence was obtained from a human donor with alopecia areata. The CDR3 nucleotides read TGTGCCACCAGCAGGGATTTTGGGGTCGGGGAGACCCAGTACTTC. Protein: CATSRDFGVGETQYF.